The TCR beta chain described here comes from a study of blood T cell repertoires in COVID-19. Turning to the study itself: Spain, Italy and the United States supplied samples that represented acute and convalescent COVID-19. Sample material is recorded as cDNA or gDNA derived from T cells, B-cell-depleted T cells, or PBMCs.

Original handling: Amplified reference gene primers provided the basis for estimating nucleated cell counts. Measured with immunoSEQ multiplex PCR; TCRdb has only the in-frame clones, and not every one. V and J calls and clone size are as listed in that table; D and trimming were resolved from the DNA. The sample contains under 300,000 clones, over 75% of which appear only once. Germline V lookup: CDR1 KGHDR, CDR2 SFDVKD. V lost 0 bases, J lost 9 bases, and 9 bases lay in between. The CDR3 has 13 amino acids. The rearrangement joins TRBV24-1 to TRBJ2-3, with a tentative D call TRBD1 (5 bases). Sample: peripheral blood. The receptor was isolated from a woman aged 40 to 50 who had recovered from COVID-19. CDR3 loop: CATSDLPGWTQYF. CDR3 sequence (DNA): TGTGCCACCAGTGATTTGCCAGGGTGGACGCAGTATTTT.